This T cell receptor beta chain was captured in a study of blood T cells in healthy people across ages. With a J-beta primer mix and a sample-barcoded 5' primer, a second PCR ran roughly 6 to 12 cycles. TCRdb re-called the 5' RACE reads with MiXCR, one entry per CDR3 protein. The sample contains approximately 1,000,000 distinct CDR3 sequences, 40% to 55% of which appear only once. V was shortened by 2 bases and J by 8 bases, with 13 bases between the two germline ends. CDR3 size: 14 residues. CDR1 and CDR2 from the germline V gene are LNHNV and YYDKDF (reference sequence). The rearrangement uses TRBV15 and TRBJ2-1; D may be TRBD2 (7 bases). The sequencing sample was made of blood. This receptor was taken from a woman aged 55-69 years in good health. This CDR3 reads CATSRRGAGYEQFF. In nucleotides, the CDR3 is TGTGCCACCAGCAGACGGGGGGCGGGCTATGAGCAGTTCTTC.